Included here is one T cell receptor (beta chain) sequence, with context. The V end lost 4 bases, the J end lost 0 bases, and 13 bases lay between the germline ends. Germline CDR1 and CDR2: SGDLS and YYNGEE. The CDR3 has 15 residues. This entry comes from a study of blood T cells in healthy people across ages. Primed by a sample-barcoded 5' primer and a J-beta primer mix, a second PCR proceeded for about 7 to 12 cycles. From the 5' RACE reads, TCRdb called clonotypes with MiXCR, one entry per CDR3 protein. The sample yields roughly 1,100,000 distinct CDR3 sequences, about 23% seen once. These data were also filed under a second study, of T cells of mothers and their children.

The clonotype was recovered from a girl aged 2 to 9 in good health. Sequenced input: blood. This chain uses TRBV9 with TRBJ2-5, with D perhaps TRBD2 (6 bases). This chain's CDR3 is CASSPGEGYQETQYF. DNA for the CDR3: TGTGCCAGCAGCCCGGGAGAAGGGTACCAAGAGACCCAGTACTTC.